This TCR beta chain is from a study of PD-L1 blockade in urothelial cancer. V dropped 5 bases and J dropped 6; count of bases not matched to a gene: 10. Germline CDR1 ENHRY, CDR2 SYGVKD. The CDR3 loop spans 16 amino acids. Time point: pretreatment peripheral blood. Data came from immunoSEQ multiplex PCR; TCRdb stores just in-frame clones and leaves some out. The sample holds around 38,000 clones; about 87% are singletons and the top ten take about 15%. The chain couples TRBV10-3 to TRBJ2-3; 11 bases agree with TRBD1. The TCR originated in a man aged 60-69 years with urothelial cancer. Specimen: PBMCs, collected around atezolizumab (anti-PD-L1) treatment. The DNA of the CDR3 is TGTGCCATCAGTTTGGGACAGGGGGGTGGGCTCGATACGCAGTATTTT. This sequence encodes CAISLGQGGGLDTQYF.